This record looks at one T cell receptor (beta chain) sequence and its context. In its sample, this clone was seen a few times. Its antigen target is currently unknown. Base qualities are missing; no much larger clone stands one base away. This entry is derived from a study of blood T cell repertoires in COVID-19 (dated by TCRdb to 2020 to 2021). Background for the entire study: Samples from collaborators originated in the United States, Italy and Spain and spanned both the acute and convalescent phases of COVID-19. Subjects who had been exposed to COVID-19, were actively infected with it, or had recovered from it provided the deeply sampled blood TCRbeta repertoires that made up the dataset. The prospective study material was composed of cDNA or gDNA derived from T cells, B-cell-depleted T cells, or PBMCs. Samples were obtained from the ongoing ImmuneRACE study (first 160 participants) and from about 1,300 subjects provided by 6 global collaborators. The repertoires were made available in a free public database intended to serve as a resource for research on the immune response to SARS-CoV-2. Where available, HLA class I and class II types were taken from metadata supplied by the sample provider and were not determined by assay-based typing. The sample metadata nearly always contained a de-identified subject ID, COVID-19 status, age in years and sex. Broad study findings and their caveats: How much clinical and demographic metadata was included differed by source and by participant, and the metadata was provided uncurated.

From cysteine to phenylalanine, the CDR3 is 18 amino acids long. Only the CDR3 portion is preserved as DNA: 54 bases, with reading frame beginning at the first base. For CDR1 and CDR2, the germline V gene lists SGHTA and FQGNSA. Trimming removed 2 bases from V and 5 bases from J; the gene matches leave 9 bases unexplained. Enrolling through a virtual design, the prospective study's participants ranged in age from roughly 18 to 95 years and lived across some 22 United States geographic areas. In the prospective study, participants were assigned to cohorts based on the clinical history participants reported in a screening survey and a study questionnaire. In the prospective study, whole blood, serum and a nasopharyngeal or oropharyngeal swab were collected from each participant by mobile phlebotomists. Additional blood draws and questionnaires over an approximately 2-month period could optionally be provided by prospective study participants. Prospective study blood samples were shipped either frozen or at room temperature before DNA extraction.

TCRbeta CDR3 regions were amplified from genomic DNA using the immunoSEQ Assay, a bias-controlled multiplex PCR. Under the source paper's analysis protocol: Within the assay, amplification of reference gene primers was used to estimate how many nucleated cells each sample contained. To quantify the absolute abundance of each unique TCRbeta CDR3 rearrangement, sequence reads were collapsed and filtered. Productive Simpson clonality was computed per sample as the square root of Simpson's diversity index over productive rearrangements. TCRdb provides this immuneACCESS table in a form limited to in-frame rearrangements. Some clones are lacking; in checked studies, under half of them reflect an unresolved V gene, and why the rest are absent is not known. The V and J calls and clone size come from that table; D and trimming were worked out from the DNA. Within this sample are about 220,000 clones, with about 91% of them counted one time only. About 2.5% of the sample is taken by the ten largest.

Sequenced material: PBMCs or T cells enriched from blood (not recorded which). The TCR was taken from a woman aged 40 to 49 with acute COVID-19. The chain links TRBV7-2 with TRBJ2-3; a stretch of 14 junction bases matches TRBD2. The CDR3 protein: CASSLMAGTSGRGDTQYF. The nucleotide sequence reads as follows: TGTGCCAGCAGCTTAATGGCCGGGACTAGCGGGAGAGGAGATACGCAGTATTTT.